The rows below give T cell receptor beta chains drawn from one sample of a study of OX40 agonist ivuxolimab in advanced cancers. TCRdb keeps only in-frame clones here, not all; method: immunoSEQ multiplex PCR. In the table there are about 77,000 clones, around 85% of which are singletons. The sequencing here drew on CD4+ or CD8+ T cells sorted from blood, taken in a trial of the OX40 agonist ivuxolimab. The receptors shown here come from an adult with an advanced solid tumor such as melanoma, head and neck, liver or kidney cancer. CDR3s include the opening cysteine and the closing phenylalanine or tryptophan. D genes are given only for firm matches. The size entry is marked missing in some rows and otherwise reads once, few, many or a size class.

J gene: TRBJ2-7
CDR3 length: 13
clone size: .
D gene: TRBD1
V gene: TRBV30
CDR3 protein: CAWETGGSYEQYF
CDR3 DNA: TGTGCCTGGGAAACAGGGGGCTCCTACGAGCAGTACTTC

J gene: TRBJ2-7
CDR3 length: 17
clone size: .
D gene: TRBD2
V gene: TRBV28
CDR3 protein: CASSPPGASGRRYEQYF
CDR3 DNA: TGTGCCAGCAGCCCCCCCGGGGCTAGCGGGAGGCGGTACGAGCAGTACTTC

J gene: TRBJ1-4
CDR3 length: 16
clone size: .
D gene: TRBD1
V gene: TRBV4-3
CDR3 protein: CASSQDLRGVYEKLFF
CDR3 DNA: TGCGCCAGCAGCCAAGATCTCAGGGGGGTTTATGAAAAACTGTTTTTT

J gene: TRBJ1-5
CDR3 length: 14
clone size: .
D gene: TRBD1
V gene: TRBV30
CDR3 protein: CAWSPQGGGQPQHF
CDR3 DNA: TGTGCCTGGAGCCCCCAGGGGGGCGGGCAGCCCCAGCATTTT

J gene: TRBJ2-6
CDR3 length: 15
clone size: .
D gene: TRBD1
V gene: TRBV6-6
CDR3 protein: CASSLGQSGANVLTF
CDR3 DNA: TGTGCCAGCAGCTTGGGACAGTCGGGGGCCAACGTCCTGACTTTC

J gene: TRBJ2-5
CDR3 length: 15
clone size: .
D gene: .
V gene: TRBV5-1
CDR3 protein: CATALGVEYQETQYF
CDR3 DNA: TGCGCGACAGCGTTAGGGGTTGAATATCAAGAGACCCAGTACTTC

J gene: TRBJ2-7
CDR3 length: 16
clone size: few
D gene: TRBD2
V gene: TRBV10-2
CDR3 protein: CASSGRGSGSPDEQYF
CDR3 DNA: TGCGCCAGCAGTGGGCGTGGGAGCGGGAGTCCCGACGAGCAGTACTTC

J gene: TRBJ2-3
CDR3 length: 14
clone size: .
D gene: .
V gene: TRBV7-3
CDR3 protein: CASSSSRTGDTQYF
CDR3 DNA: TGTGCCAGCAGCTCATCCCGGACTGGCGATACGCAGTATTTT

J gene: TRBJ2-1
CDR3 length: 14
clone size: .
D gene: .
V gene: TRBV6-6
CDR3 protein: CASTAYDQGVEQFF
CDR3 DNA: TGTGCCAGCACCGCCTATGACCAGGGTGTTGAGCAGTTCTTC

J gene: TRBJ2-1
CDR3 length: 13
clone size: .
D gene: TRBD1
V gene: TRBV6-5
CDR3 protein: CASSFDRGNEQFF
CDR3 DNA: TGTGCCAGCAGTTTCGACAGGGGCAATGAGCAGTTCTTC

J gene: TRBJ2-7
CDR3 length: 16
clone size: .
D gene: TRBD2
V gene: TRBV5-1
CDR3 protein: CASSLGVAGFSYEQYF
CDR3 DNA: TGCGCCAGCAGCTTGGGGGTAGCGGGGTTCTCCTACGAGCAGTACTTC

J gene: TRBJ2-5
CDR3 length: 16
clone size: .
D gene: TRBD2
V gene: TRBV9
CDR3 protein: CASSVSLAEGEETQYF
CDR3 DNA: TGTGCCAGCAGCGTAAGTCTAGCGGAGGGTGAAGAGACCCAGTACTTC

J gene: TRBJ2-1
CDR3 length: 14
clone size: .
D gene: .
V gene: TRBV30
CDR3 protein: CASSTGNSYNEQFF
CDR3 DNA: TGTGCCTCTTCCACAGGGAACTCCTACAATGAGCAGTTCTTC

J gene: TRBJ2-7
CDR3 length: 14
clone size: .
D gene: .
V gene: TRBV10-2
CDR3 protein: CASTPGVRSYEQYF
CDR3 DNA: TGCGCCAGCACTCCGGGGGTGAGATCCTACGAGCAGTACTTC

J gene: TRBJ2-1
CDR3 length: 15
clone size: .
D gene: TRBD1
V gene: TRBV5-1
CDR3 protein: CASSLPGTGFNEQFF
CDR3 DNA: TGCGCCAGCAGCTTGCCCGGGACAGGGTTCAATGAGCAGTTCTTC

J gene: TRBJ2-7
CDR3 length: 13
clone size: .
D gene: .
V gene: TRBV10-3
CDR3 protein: CAISEWGSYEQYF
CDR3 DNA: TGTGCCATCAGTGAGTGGGGTTCCTACGAGCAGTACTTC

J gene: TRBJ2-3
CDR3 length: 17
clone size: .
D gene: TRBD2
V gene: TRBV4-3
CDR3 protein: CASSQDRLAGAVSTQYF
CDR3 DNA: TGCGCCAGCAGCCAAGATCGCCTAGCGGGGGCCGTGAGTACGCAGTATTTT

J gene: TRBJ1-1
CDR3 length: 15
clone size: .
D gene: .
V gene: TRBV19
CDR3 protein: CASSALGTSNTEAFF
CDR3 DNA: TGTGCCAGTAGTGCCCTCGGGACGTCGAACACTGAAGCTTTCTTT

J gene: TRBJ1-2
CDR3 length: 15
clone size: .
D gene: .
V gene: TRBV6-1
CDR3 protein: CASRLTATRGFGYTF
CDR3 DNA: TGTGCCAGCAGGCTCACAGCCACCCGGGGCTTTGGCTACACCTTC

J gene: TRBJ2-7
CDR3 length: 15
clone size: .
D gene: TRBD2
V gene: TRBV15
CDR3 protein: CATSPGLAGGAEQYF
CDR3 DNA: TGTGCCACCAGCCCTGGACTAGCGGGAGGTGCCGAGCAGTACTTC

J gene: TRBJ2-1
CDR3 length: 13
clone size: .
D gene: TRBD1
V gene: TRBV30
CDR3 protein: CAWSLRTGVEQFF
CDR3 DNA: TGTGCCTGGAGTCTCAGGACAGGGGTCGAGCAGTTCTTC

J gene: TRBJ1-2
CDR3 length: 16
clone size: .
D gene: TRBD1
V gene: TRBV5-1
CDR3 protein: CASSSPGQGTNYGYTF
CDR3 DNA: TGCGCCAGCAGCTCGCCGGGACAGGGGACTAACTATGGCTACACCTTC

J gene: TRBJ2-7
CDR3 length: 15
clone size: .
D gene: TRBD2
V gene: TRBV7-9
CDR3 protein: CASSAPGLAAVKQYF
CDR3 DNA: TGTGCCAGCAGCGCACCGGGACTAGCGGCAGTCAAGCAGTACTTC

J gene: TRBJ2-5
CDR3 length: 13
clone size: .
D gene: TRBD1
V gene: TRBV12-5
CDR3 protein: CASGSGQGETQYF
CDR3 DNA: TGTGCTAGTGGTTCAGGACAGGGGGAGACCCAGTACTTC

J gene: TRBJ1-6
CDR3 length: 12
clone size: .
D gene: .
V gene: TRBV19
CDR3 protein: CASSSYNSPLHF
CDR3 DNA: TGTGCCAGCAGCTCCTATAATTCACCCCTCCACTTT

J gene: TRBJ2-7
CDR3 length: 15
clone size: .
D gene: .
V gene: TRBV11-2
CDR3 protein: CASSSRRGGLYEQYF
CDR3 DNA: TGTGCCAGCTCGTCCAGGCGGGGCGGCCTCTACGAGCAGTACTTC

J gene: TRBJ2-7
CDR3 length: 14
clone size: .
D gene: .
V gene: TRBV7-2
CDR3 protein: CASSLNRASYEQYF
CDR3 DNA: TGTGCCAGCAGCTTAAATAGGGCCTCCTACGAGCAGTACTTC

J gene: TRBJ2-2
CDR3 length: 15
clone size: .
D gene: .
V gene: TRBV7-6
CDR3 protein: CASSLGFRGAGELFF
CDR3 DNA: TGTGCCAGCAGCTTAGGGTTCAGGGGGGCCGGGGAGCTGTTTTTT

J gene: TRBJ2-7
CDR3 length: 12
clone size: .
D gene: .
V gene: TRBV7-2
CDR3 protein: CASSPHSYEQYF
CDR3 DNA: TGTGCCAGCAGCCCCCACTCCTACGAGCAGTACTTC

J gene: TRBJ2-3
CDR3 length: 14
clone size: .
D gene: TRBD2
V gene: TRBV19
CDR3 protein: CASSTSGGTDTQYF
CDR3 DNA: TGTGCCAGTAGTACTAGCGGGGGCACAGATACGCAGTATTTT

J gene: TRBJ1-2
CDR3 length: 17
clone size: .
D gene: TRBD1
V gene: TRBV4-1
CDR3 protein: CASSQEGDRGRNYGYTF
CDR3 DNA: TGCGCCAGCAGCCAAGAAGGGGACAGGGGGCGTAACTATGGCTACACCTTC